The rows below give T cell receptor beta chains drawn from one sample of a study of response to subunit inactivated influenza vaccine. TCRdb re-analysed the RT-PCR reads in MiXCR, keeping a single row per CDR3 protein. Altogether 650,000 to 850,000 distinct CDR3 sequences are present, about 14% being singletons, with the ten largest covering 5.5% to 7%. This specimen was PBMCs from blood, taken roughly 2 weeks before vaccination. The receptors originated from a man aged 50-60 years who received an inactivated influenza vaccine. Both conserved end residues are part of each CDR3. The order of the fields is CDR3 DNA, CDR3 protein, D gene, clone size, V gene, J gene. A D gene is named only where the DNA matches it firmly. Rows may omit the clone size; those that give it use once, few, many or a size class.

DNA: TGTGCCAGCAGTCAAACACAGGGTTTGACGGAAAAACTGTTTTTT
CDR3: CASSQTQGLTEKLFF
D: NA
size: few
V: TRBV7-2
J: TRBJ1-4

DNA: TGTGCCAGTCCCAGCGGGACCACCGGGGAGCTGTTTTTT
CDR3: CASPSGTTGELFF
D: TRBD2
size: NA
V: TRBV19
J: TRBJ2-2

DNA: TGTGCCAGCTGTTTGCAGGCCGGTTTGTTAGCGGGGGGAGTGGAGACCCAGTACTTC
CDR3: CASCLQAGLLAGGVETQYF
D: TRBD2
size: NA
V: TRBV2
J: TRBJ2-5

DNA: TGTGCTAGCAGCCTGGGACAGCCTAAAGCAACTAATGAAAAACTGTTTTTT
CDR3: CASSLGQPKATNEKLFF
D: TRBD1
size: few
V: TRBV7-7
J: TRBJ1-4

DNA: TGCGCCAGCAGCCAAGATAGGGAGCCCCAAGCTTTCTTT
CDR3: CASSQDREPQAFF
D: NA
size: NA
V: TRBV4-1
J: TRBJ1-1

DNA: TGTGCCAGTAGTAGCGACAACCTCGCCAATGAGCAGTTCTTC
CDR3: CASSSDNLANEQFF
D: NA
size: NA
V: TRBV19
J: TRBJ2-1

DNA: TGTGCCAGCAGCCCCAGGGGAGGGATTACCTACGAGAAGTACTTC
CDR3: CASSPRGGITYEKYF
D: NA
size: NA
V: TRBV7-9
J: TRBJ2-7

DNA: TGTGCCAGCAGCGAGTCAGGACAGGGCTACTACGAGCAGTACTTC
CDR3: CASSESGQGYYEQYF
D: TRBD1
size: NA
V: TRBV5-6
J: TRBJ2-7

DNA: TGTGCCAGCAGCCAAGGGCAGGATATCCCCCCCAGGTTGGTCTTC
CDR3: CASSQGQDIPPRLVF
D: NA
size: few
V: TRBV4-2
J: TRBJ2-1

DNA: TGTGCCAGCAGTTTTTTAGGGAAAGATGAGCAGTTCTTC
CDR3: CASSFLGKDEQFF
D: NA
size: many
V: TRBV27
J: TRBJ2-1

DNA: TGTGCCAGCAGTTACTCGACGGGAAAACCCTACGAGCAGTACTTC
CDR3: CASSYSTGKPYEQYF
D: NA
size: few
V: TRBV6-5
J: TRBJ2-7

DNA: TGTGCCAGCAGCTTATTGGGGTGGTCGAACACCGGGGAGCTGTTTTTT
CDR3: CASSLLGWSNTGELFF
D: NA
size: NA
V: TRBV11-2
J: TRBJ2-2

DNA: TGCAGTGCTAGACACCGGGACACCGGGGAGCTGTTTTTT
CDR3: CSARHRDTGELFF
D: NA
size: NA
V: TRBV20-1
J: TRBJ2-2

DNA: TGTGCCACCTCCCTACTAGCGGGAGAAATCAAGGGCGAGCAGTACTTC
CDR3: CATSLLAGEIKGEQYF
D: TRBD2
size: NA
V: TRBV2
J: TRBJ2-7

DNA: TGCGCCAGCAGCTCAAAAGGACTAGCGGGAGGGGGCACAGATACGCAGTATTTT
CDR3: CASSSKGLAGGGTDTQYF
D: TRBD2
size: few
V: TRBV5-1
J: TRBJ2-3

DNA: TGCAGCGTTGGGGGGACAGGGCGGGGTGGAGAGACCCAGTACTTC
CDR3: CSVGGTGRGGETQYF
D: TRBD1
size: NA
V: TRBV29-1
J: TRBJ2-5

DNA: TGTGCCTGTAGTACAGGGGTTTTGGAGACCCAGTACTTC
CDR3: CACSTGVLETQYF
D: TRBD1
size: few
V: TRBV30
J: TRBJ2-5

DNA: TGTGCCAGCAGCTCGAGCTCGGGGCAGCCCCAGCATTTT
CDR3: CASSSSSGQPQHF
D: NA
size: NA
V: TRBV11-2
J: TRBJ1-5

DNA: TGCGCCAGCAGCGTGGAACCGGGACAGGGGTTGGAGACCCAGTACTTC
CDR3: CASSVEPGQGLETQYF
D: TRBD1
size: few
V: TRBV5-1
J: TRBJ2-5

DNA: TGTGCCAGCAGACCGGACAGGACGTCTTTGGGCTACACCTTC
CDR3: CASRPDRTSLGYTF
D: TRBD1
size: NA
V: TRBV7-2
J: TRBJ1-2

DNA: TGCGCCAGCAGCATAGACAGCTCCTCTGGCTACACCTTC
CDR3: CASSIDSSSGYTF
D: NA
size: few
V: TRBV5-1
J: TRBJ1-2

DNA: TGCAGTGCTATCATCACCAGCAATCAGCCCCAGCATTTT
CDR3: CSAIITSNQPQHF
D: NA
size: NA
V: TRBV20-1
J: TRBJ1-5

DNA: TGTGCCAGCAGCGACTGGGACAGGGGTTCCGAGCAGTACTTC
CDR3: CASSDWDRGSEQYF
D: TRBD1
size: few
V: TRBV7-6
J: TRBJ2-7

DNA: TGTGCCAGCAGCTTCCTAACGGTAGCGGGAGATCCCTACGAGCAGTACTTC
CDR3: CASSFLTVAGDPYEQYF
D: TRBD2
size: NA
V: TRBV6-1
J: TRBJ2-7

DNA: TGCAGTGCTAGAGGGGGCGGGAGTTCAGAGACCCAGTACTTC
CDR3: CSARGGGSSETQYF
D: TRBD2
size: NA
V: TRBV20-1
J: TRBJ2-5

DNA: TGTGCCAGCAGCTTGGGACTGAGTAATGAAAAACTGTTTTTT
CDR3: CASSLGLSNEKLFF
D: NA
size: few
V: TRBV5-8
J: TRBJ1-4

DNA: TGCGCCAGCAGCTTGGCCAGGACTAGCGGGAGTTACAATGAGCAGTTCTTC
CDR3: CASSLARTSGSYNEQFF
D: TRBD2
size: many
V: TRBV5-1
J: TRBJ2-1

DNA: TGTGCCAGCAGTCGGACTAGCGGGAGCTTTTCCGGGGAGCTGTTTTTT
CDR3: CASSRTSGSFSGELFF
D: TRBD2
size: many
V: TRBV12-3/TRBV12-4
J: TRBJ2-2

DNA: TGTGCCAGCAGTTACTCGCTTATTAGCAATCAGCCCCAGCATTTT
CDR3: CASSYSLISNQPQHF
D: NA
size: few
V: TRBV6-2/TRBV6-3
J: TRBJ1-5

DNA: TGTGCCAGCAGTTTCGGGGAAGGCTCCTACGAGCAGTACTTC
CDR3: CASSFGEGSYEQYF
D: NA
size: NA
V: TRBV28
J: TRBJ2-7

DNA: TGTGCCAGCAGTTGGGACCCCAGAGGGGGCGGTCGAGAGACCCAGTACTTC
CDR3: CASSWDPRGGGRETQYF
D: TRBD1
size: few
V: TRBV6-5
J: TRBJ2-5

DNA: TGTGCCAGCAGCGTCGAGAATAGAGAGCAGTACTTC
CDR3: CASSVENREQYF
D: NA
size: NA
V: TRBV12-3/TRBV12-4
J: TRBJ2-7

DNA: TGTGCCACCAGCAGGACTAGCGGGCACACCGGGGAGCTGTTTTTT
CDR3: CATSRTSGHTGELFF
D: TRBD2
size: NA
V: TRBV15
J: TRBJ2-2

DNA: TGTGCCAGCAACCCAACAGGGGGGGATACGCAGTATTTT
CDR3: CASNPTGGDTQYF
D: TRBD1
size: NA
V: TRBV7-9
J: TRBJ2-3

DNA: TGTGCCAGCAGCGCAAATTACCGGGAGAACACCGGGGAGCTGTTTTTT
CDR3: CASSANYRENTGELFF
D: NA
size: once
V: TRBV7-2
J: TRBJ2-2

DNA: TGTGCCAGCAAGATACAGGGGGACAATCAGCCCCAGCATTTT
CDR3: CASKIQGDNQPQHF
D: TRBD1
size: few
V: TRBV6-2/TRBV6-3
J: TRBJ1-5

DNA: TGTGCCAGCTCACCGACAGGGCCCCGCACAGATACGCAGTATTTT
CDR3: CASSPTGPRTDTQYF
D: TRBD1
size: NA
V: TRBV18
J: TRBJ2-3

DNA: TGTGCCATCAGTGAAAGGGGTCAGCCTCCCTCTGGGGCCAACGTCCTGACTTTC
CDR3: CAISERGQPPSGANVLTF
D: NA
size: few
V: TRBV10-3
J: TRBJ2-6

DNA: TGTGCCAGCAGGAGTGTGGGACTAACAGATACGCAGTATTTT
CDR3: CASRSVGLTDTQYF
D: TRBD2
size: NA
V: TRBV12-3/TRBV12-4
J: TRBJ2-3

DNA: TGTGCCAGCAGCCAAGTTCGCAGTCCCCTGCAACACACCGGGGAGCTGTTTTTT
CDR3: CASSQVRSPLQHTGELFF
D: NA
size: NA
V: TRBV14
J: TRBJ2-2

DNA: TGTGCCAGCAGCCAGGATAGGGACGCCGAGCAGTACTTC
CDR3: CASSQDRDAEQYF
D: NA
size: few
V: TRBV7-3
J: TRBJ2-7

DNA: TGCGCCAGCAGCCCCCTGACAGGGGGCCTCACCGGGGAGCTGTTTTTT
CDR3: CASSPLTGGLTGELFF
D: TRBD1
size: few
V: TRBV5-1
J: TRBJ2-2

DNA: TGTGCCAGCTCCCCCGACAAGAACGGAAACACCATATATTTT
CDR3: CASSPDKNGNTIYF
D: NA
size: many
V: TRBV18
J: TRBJ1-3

DNA: TGTGCCAGCAGTTTACAAACCGGGACAGAGTTTAACAATGAGCAGTTCTTC
CDR3: CASSLQTGTEFNNEQFF
D: TRBD1
size: NA
V: TRBV28
J: TRBJ2-1

DNA: TGCAGTGCCATTGGGACAGGGGGAAGCTATGGCTACACCTTC
CDR3: CSAIGTGGSYGYTF
D: TRBD1
size: few
V: TRBV20-1
J: TRBJ1-2